This TCR beta chain was captured by sequencing in a study of cytomegalovirus exposure and HLA in healthy donors. The wider study: Genotyping showed roughly 83% of over 350 donors falling in the Caucasian-associated ancestry cluster. General study results and limits: In vitro confirmation showed a few CMV-associated chains to be CMV antigen specific. A list of 150 or so TCR beta chains associated with cytomegalovirus was given.

PCR amplification relied on 60 Vbeta primers (plus 13 Jbeta primers). In the original analysis: There were around 77 million unique TCR beta chains by a later count, and some 12 million of them were shared. Sequencing used immunoSEQ multiplex PCR; TCRdb keeps in-frame clones, though not all of them. V and J calls and clone size are those listed in that table; D and trimming were worked out from the DNA. The data show roughly 74,000 clones, 78% seen once. On this clone: Its matching antigen is unknown.

Source material: PBMCs. The TCR originated in a middle-aged man in good health and CMV-seronegative.

The CDR3 sequence: CASSPDRGWNEQYF. CDR3 in DNA: TGTGCCAGCAGCCCAGACAGGGGGTGGAACGAGCAGTACTTC. The chain joins TRBV7-2 to TRBJ2-7; the match to TRBD1 covers 9 bases. J gave up 5 bases and V 5 bases, and 7 bases lay outside the gene matches. The CDR3 length is 14 residues. Germline loops: CDR1 SGHTA, CDR2 FQGNSA.